This TCR beta chain comes out of a study of T cell changes during pregnancy in multiple sclerosis. Germline CDR1 is SGHNT and CDR2 is YYREEE (reference sequence). Trimming cost V 3 bases and J 3 bases; bases outside gene matches: 3. CDR3 length: 16 residues. Measured with immunoSEQ multiplex PCR; TCRdb has only the in-frame clones, and not every one. The sample has some 48,000 clones, 80% to 90% seen once. This TCR was sampled from a female donor with multiple sclerosis, enrolled in a pregnancy study. The material sequenced was CD8+ T cells from peripheral blood mononuclear cells, taken in the second trimester of pregnancy. This chain uses TRBV5-4 with TRBJ2-4, with 13 bases identical to TRBD2. The CDR3 region is CASSSGLAGDKNIQYF. CDR3 bases: TGTGCCAGCAGCTCAGGACTAGCGGGGGACAAAAACATTCAGTACTTC.